The rows below give T cell receptor beta chains drawn from one sample of a study of cytomegalovirus exposure and HLA in healthy donors. Measured with immunoSEQ multiplex PCR; TCRdb has only the in-frame clones, and not every one. Of approximately 160,000 clones in the sample, about three quarters were seen once. What was sequenced was PBMCs. Receptor source: a man between 18 and 35 years old in good health and CMV-seropositive. Each CDR3 is given with its conserved first and last residue. Each record gives: CDR3 DNA, CDR3 protein, D gene, clone size, J gene, V gene. The D gene is left open where the match is weak. Some rows have no size entry. The others give once, few or many, or a class for an expanded clone.

CDR3nt: TGTGCCAGCAGTGCGGGTAACTATGGCTACACCTTC; CDR3aa: CASSAGNYGYTF; d_gene: .; abundance: few; j_gene: TRBJ1-2; v_gene: TRBV2
CDR3nt: TGTGCCATCAGTGGGATGGGGGCGAGAGAGACCCAGTACTTC; CDR3aa: CAISGMGARETQYF; d_gene: .; abundance: .; j_gene: TRBJ2-5; v_gene: TRBV10-3
CDR3nt: TGTGCCAGCAGTGAAGCAATACGAGCGGGAGCCGGGGAGCTGTTTTTT; CDR3aa: CASSEAIRAGAGELFF; d_gene: TRBD2; abundance: .; j_gene: TRBJ2-2; v_gene: TRBV6-1
CDR3nt: TGTGCCATCAGTGAGTCGTGGACTAGCGGGAGCGTCGAGCAGTTCTTC; CDR3aa: CAISESWTSGSVEQFF; d_gene: TRBD2; abundance: few; j_gene: TRBJ2-1; v_gene: TRBV10-3
CDR3nt: TGTGCCAGCAGCTTAGGAGAGAACAGGGGGCCTGGGACCCAGTACTTC; CDR3aa: CASSLGENRGPGTQYF; d_gene: TRBD1; abundance: .; j_gene: TRBJ2-5; v_gene: TRBV7-9
CDR3nt: TGCGCCAGCAGCATCGGGACAGGGGGCCAGCCCCAGCATTTT; CDR3aa: CASSIGTGGQPQHF; d_gene: TRBD1; abundance: .; j_gene: TRBJ1-5; v_gene: TRBV5-1
CDR3nt: TGTGCCAGCAGTGATCTTAATTCACCCCTCCACTTT; CDR3aa: CASSDLNSPLHF; d_gene: .; abundance: .; j_gene: TRBJ1-6; v_gene: TRBV2
CDR3nt: TGCGCCAGCGGAAGGGACAGCGGCAACTATGGCTACACCTTC; CDR3aa: CASGRDSGNYGYTF; d_gene: TRBD1; abundance: .; j_gene: TRBJ1-2; v_gene: TRBV5-1
CDR3nt: TGTGCCTGGACCGGGGGGGGACCAATGCAAGAGACCCAGTACTTC; CDR3aa: CAWTGGGPMQETQYF; d_gene: TRBD2; abundance: .; j_gene: TRBJ2-5; v_gene: TRBV30
CDR3nt: TGTGCCAGCAGCCCCGACAGGGGGGGCATTCAGTACTTC; CDR3aa: CASSPDRGGIQYF; d_gene: TRBD1; abundance: few; j_gene: TRBJ2-4; v_gene: TRBV5-4
CDR3nt: TGTGCCAGCAGCCCAGGCGCGGGGGCTAGCGAGCAGTTCTTC; CDR3aa: CASSPGAGASEQFF; d_gene: .; abundance: .; j_gene: TRBJ2-1; v_gene: TRBV9
CDR3nt: TGCGCCAGCAGCGCACAGGGTCCAGGCACTAATTCACCCCTCTACTTT; CDR3aa: CASSAQGPGTNSPLYF; d_gene: .; abundance: .; j_gene: TRBJ1-6; v_gene: TRBV5-1
CDR3nt: TGTGCCAGCTCACTTCAGCGGGAGGCAGGGAATGAGCAGTTCTTC; CDR3aa: CASSLQREAGNEQFF; d_gene: TRBD2; abundance: .; j_gene: TRBJ2-1; v_gene: TRBV18
CDR3nt: TGTGCCAGTAGTACTCCGACAGGGGGCGATGGCTACACCTTC; CDR3aa: CASSTPTGGDGYTF; d_gene: TRBD1; abundance: .; j_gene: TRBJ1-2; v_gene: TRBV19
CDR3nt: TGTGCTAGCAGCCAGGACAGGGCGAACACCGGGGAGCTGTTTTTT; CDR3aa: CASSQDRANTGELFF; d_gene: TRBD1; abundance: .; j_gene: TRBJ2-2; v_gene: TRBV7-7
CDR3nt: TGCGCCAGCAGCTTATTAGCGGGAGGGGTCAATGAGCAGTTCTTC; CDR3aa: CASSLLAGGVNEQFF; d_gene: TRBD2; abundance: .; j_gene: TRBJ2-1; v_gene: TRBV5-1
CDR3nt: TGTGCCAGCAGCCAAGACGGGCAGGGCCGTCAGCCCCAGCATTTT; CDR3aa: CASSQDGQGRQPQHF; d_gene: .; abundance: .; j_gene: TRBJ1-5; v_gene: TRBV4-2
CDR3nt: TGCGCCAGCAGCTTAGGTAGGGGGTACACTGAAGCTTTCTTT; CDR3aa: CASSLGRGYTEAFF; d_gene: .; abundance: few; j_gene: TRBJ1-1; v_gene: TRBV5-1
CDR3nt: TGCGCCAGCAGCTTGGAGGGTGACAGGGCTCGCGGCTACACCTTC; CDR3aa: CASSLEGDRARGYTF; d_gene: TRBD1; abundance: .; j_gene: TRBJ1-2; v_gene: TRBV5-1
CDR3nt: TGTGCCAGCAGCTTAAACGAGGGACAGGGAGCCAAAAACATTCAGTACTTC; CDR3aa: CASSLNEGQGAKNIQYF; d_gene: TRBD1; abundance: once; j_gene: TRBJ2-4; v_gene: TRBV4-2
CDR3nt: TGTGCCAGCAGGGTGGACAGGGGTACAGATACGCAGTATTTT; CDR3aa: CASRVDRGTDTQYF; d_gene: TRBD1; abundance: .; j_gene: TRBJ2-3; v_gene: TRBV2
CDR3nt: TGTGCCAGCTCCTACGCTGACCCAGGGTCCGCTGAAGCTTTCTTT; CDR3aa: CASSYADPGSAEAFF; d_gene: .; abundance: .; j_gene: TRBJ1-1; v_gene: TRBV18
CDR3nt: TGTGCCAGCAGCGTTAGACAGGGGGAGTATGGCTACACCTTC; CDR3aa: CASSVRQGEYGYTF; d_gene: TRBD1; abundance: .; j_gene: TRBJ1-2; v_gene: TRBV9
CDR3nt: TGTGCCAGTAGTCAGGGGGAGGCTCAGCCCCAGCATTTT; CDR3aa: CASSQGEAQPQHF; d_gene: TRBD1; abundance: few; j_gene: TRBJ1-5; v_gene: TRBV19
CDR3nt: TGTGCCAGCAGCACCACCGGGACAGGGGATAGTGGCTACACCTTC; CDR3aa: CASSTTGTGDSGYTF; d_gene: TRBD1; abundance: .; j_gene: TRBJ1-2; v_gene: TRBV7-9
CDR3nt: TGTGCCAGCAGCTTAGGTAGGGACAGCTTTAACTATGGCTACACCTTC; CDR3aa: CASSLGRDSFNYGYTF; d_gene: TRBD1; abundance: .; j_gene: TRBJ1-2; v_gene: TRBV7-9
CDR3nt: TGTGCCAGCCCCCGGGGGGGGCTGAACACTGAAGCTTTCTTT; CDR3aa: CASPRGGLNTEAFF; d_gene: .; abundance: .; j_gene: TRBJ1-1; v_gene: TRBV11-3
CDR3nt: TGTGCCAGCAGCTTAGATTGGGGACAGTCCGGGGAGACCCAGTACTTC; CDR3aa: CASSLDWGQSGETQYF; d_gene: TRBD1; abundance: .; j_gene: TRBJ2-5; v_gene: TRBV11-2
CDR3nt: TGTGCCAGCAGCTCAGAGACTAGCGGGGCCTTACTTAGAGAGACCCAGTACTTC; CDR3aa: CASSSETSGALLRETQYF; d_gene: TRBD2; abundance: .; j_gene: TRBJ2-5; v_gene: TRBV7-2
CDR3nt: TGCGCCAGCAGCTGGGGAGTTAACACTGAAGCTTTCTTT; CDR3aa: CASSWGVNTEAFF; d_gene: .; abundance: few; j_gene: TRBJ1-1; v_gene: TRBV5-1
CDR3nt: TGTGCCAGTAGCCCTCAACCGGGACAGATTACTGGAAACACCATATATTTT; CDR3aa: CASSPQPGQITGNTIYF; d_gene: TRBD1; abundance: .; j_gene: TRBJ1-3; v_gene: TRBV19
CDR3nt: TGTGCCAGCAGTTTAGCGACTAGCGGTGGAACAGATACGCAGTATTTT; CDR3aa: CASSLATSGGTDTQYF; d_gene: TRBD2; abundance: .; j_gene: TRBJ2-3; v_gene: TRBV27
CDR3nt: TGTGCCAGTAGTAGCAAGTCGGATTCACCCCTCCACTTT; CDR3aa: CASSSKSDSPLHF; d_gene: .; abundance: .; j_gene: TRBJ1-6; v_gene: TRBV19
CDR3nt: TGTGCCAGCAGCGGAGGGACAGGGCGGATAGGAACTAATGAAAAACTGTTTTTT; CDR3aa: CASSGGTGRIGTNEKLFF; d_gene: TRBD1; abundance: .; j_gene: TRBJ1-4; v_gene: TRBV5-4
CDR3nt: TGTGCCAGCAGCCGCGGGGACAGCCTATACAATGAGCAGTTCTTC; CDR3aa: CASSRGDSLYNEQFF; d_gene: .; abundance: once; j_gene: TRBJ2-1; v_gene: TRBV7-2
CDR3nt: TGTGCCTCACGGCCGCGGGAACAGCAAAACATTCAGTACTTC; CDR3aa: CASRPREQQNIQYF; d_gene: .; abundance: many; j_gene: TRBJ2-4; v_gene: TRBV6-5
CDR3nt: TGCAGCGTACTAGACAGGGCAGAAGGCTATGGCTACACCTTC; CDR3aa: CSVLDRAEGYGYTF; d_gene: TRBD1; abundance: .; j_gene: TRBJ1-2; v_gene: TRBV29-1
CDR3nt: TGCAGCGTTGAAGCCCAGAAACCGAACACCGGGGAGCTGTTTTTT; CDR3aa: CSVEAQKPNTGELFF; d_gene: .; abundance: .; j_gene: TRBJ2-2; v_gene: TRBV29-1
CDR3nt: TGCGCCAGCACCAGGACAGAGAACACTGAAGCTTTCTTT; CDR3aa: CASTRTENTEAFF; d_gene: .; abundance: .; j_gene: TRBJ1-1; v_gene: TRBV5-1
CDR3nt: TGCGCCAGCAGCCGACAGGGGAGGAACACTGAAGCTTTCTTT; CDR3aa: CASSRQGRNTEAFF; d_gene: TRBD1; abundance: once; j_gene: TRBJ1-1; v_gene: TRBV4-1
CDR3nt: TGTGCCAGCAGTCTACAGGGAACCACTGAAGCTTTCTTT; CDR3aa: CASSLQGTTEAFF; d_gene: .; abundance: .; j_gene: TRBJ1-1; v_gene: TRBV6-5
CDR3nt: TGTGCCAGCTCACCCGAGACAGGGGGCGTTGGGTATGGTCAGCCCCAGCATTTT; CDR3aa: CASSPETGGVGYGQPQHF; d_gene: TRBD1; abundance: .; j_gene: TRBJ1-5; v_gene: TRBV18
CDR3nt: TGTGCCAGCAGCGCCGGACTAGCGGTCCAAGAGACCCAGTACTTC; CDR3aa: CASSAGLAVQETQYF; d_gene: TRBD2; abundance: .; j_gene: TRBJ2-5; v_gene: TRBV9
CDR3nt: TGTGCCAGCAGTTACTCGAGTGTCTTTAACTATGGCTACACCTTC; CDR3aa: CASSYSSVFNYGYTF; d_gene: .; abundance: .; j_gene: TRBJ1-2; v_gene: TRBV6-5
CDR3nt: TGTGCCAGCAGTGAAACGGCAGGGGGAAGTGGGGCCAACGTCCTGACTTTC; CDR3aa: CASSETAGGSGANVLTF; d_gene: TRBD1; abundance: .; j_gene: TRBJ2-6; v_gene: TRBV6-1
CDR3nt: TGTGCCAGCTGCCCCGGGGTTTCTTCCAACTATGGCTACACCTTC; CDR3aa: CASCPGVSSNYGYTF; d_gene: .; abundance: .; j_gene: TRBJ1-2; v_gene: TRBV27
CDR3nt: TGTGCCAGCAGTTCCCCCGGGACAGCACTGAATGAGCAGTTCTTC; CDR3aa: CASSSPGTALNEQFF; d_gene: TRBD1; abundance: .; j_gene: TRBJ2-1; v_gene: TRBV27
CDR3nt: TGTGCTAGCAGCACTAGGATGGGGAATGAGCAGTTCTTC; CDR3aa: CASSTRMGNEQFF; d_gene: .; abundance: .; j_gene: TRBJ2-1; v_gene: TRBV7-7
CDR3nt: TGTGCCTGGATGCAGGGCTCCTATAATTCACCCCTCCACTTT; CDR3aa: CAWMQGSYNSPLHF; d_gene: .; abundance: .; j_gene: TRBJ1-6; v_gene: TRBV30